The 11 T cell receptor beta chains given below trace back to one sample, sequenced in a study of PD-1 blockade in classical Hodgkin lymphoma. Repertoires were generated with immunoSEQ multiplex PCR, while TCRdb's copy carries only in-frame clones and drops some. The sample lists about 98,000 clones; 80% to 95% were seen once. All trial patients relapsed after autologous stem cell transplantation. Sequencing was performed on peripheral blood mononuclear cells (PBMCs), taken at baseline. The receptor source for this set is a human donor with classical Hodgkin lymphoma.

The rearrangement links TRBV28 to TRBJ1-1; D unclear. V dropped 6 bases and J dropped 4 bases, with 9 bases sitting between them. Germline assignment: CDR1 MDHEN and CDR2 SYDVKM. The CDR3 totals 12 residues. CDR3: CASSDSFTEAFF. Here the CDR3 DNA reads TGTGCCAGCAGCGATTCTTTCACTGAAGCTTTCTTT.

The chain has TRBV19 and TRBJ1-1; 9 nucleotides align to TRBD1. Per germline, CDR1 LNHDA and CDR2 SQIVND (reference sequence). CDR3 size: 13 residues. Unmatched junction bases numbered 5, after V lost 7 bases and J lost 5 bases. Here the CDR3 reads CASTQGAWTEAFF. CDR3 DNA sequence: TGTGCCAGTACACAGGGGGCCTGGACTGAAGCTTTCTTT.

This chain uses TRBV5-6 with TRBJ1-4; D ambiguous. Germline values: CDR1 SGHDT, CDR2 YYEEEE. The CDR3 runs 15 residues. V dropped 7 bases and J dropped 4 bases, with 17 bases sitting between them. CDR3: CASQRRQIYNEKLFF. CDR3 bases: TGTGCCAGCCAGCGTAGGCAGATATATAATGAAAAACTGTTTTTT.

This clone was observed a handful of times. V and J are TRBV28 and TRBJ2-5; D not resolved. Germline CDR1 and CDR2: MDHEN and SYDVKM. The CDR3 extends over 13 amino acids. The germline V and J ends were trimmed by 9 bases and 6 bases, with 17 bases remaining between them. Written as DNA, the CDR3 is TGTGCCAGTAATCTAGTTGTCGGGCAGACCCAGTACTTC. Translating it yields CASNLVVGQTQYF.

The genes are TRBV5-1 and TRBJ2-7, with D possibly being TRBD1 or TRBD2 (5 bases each). V was pared by 0 bases and J by 6 bases, with 16 bases between. Looked up from germline, CDR1 is SGHRS and CDR2 is YFSETQ. The CDR3 length is 15 residues. This chain's CDR3 is CASSLAVGTLAEQYF. CDR3 nucleotide sequence: TGCGCCAGCAGCTTGGCCGTCGGGACCCTAGCCGAGCAGTACTTC.

The rearrangement links TRBV6-5 to TRBJ2-2, with TRBD1 matching 9 bases. Germline CDR1 is MNHEY and CDR2 is SVGAGI. This CDR3 contains 15 residues. Trimming cost V 5 bases and J 5 bases; bases outside gene matches: 6. The CDR3 sequence is CASSLRQGGTGELFF. CDR3 nucleotides: TGTGCCAGCAGTCTGCGACAGGGGGGAACCGGGGAGCTGTTTTTT.

This clone was seen a handful of times. The rearrangement joins TRBV6-5 to TRBJ1-1; no firm D call. The CDR3 covers 13 residues. The ends were cut back, 5 bases at V and 4 bases at J, with 11 bases in the middle. Germline V lookup: CDR1 MNHEY, CDR2 SVGAGI. The CDR3 DNA reads TGTGCCAGCAGTCTGGACTGGTCCACTGAAGCTTTCTTT. This codes for CASSLDWSTEAFF.

The chain recombines TRBV30 with TRBJ1-2, with a weak D call TRBD1 (5 bases). The germline V gene encodes CDR1 GTSNPN and CDR2 SVGIG (reference sequence). This CDR3 region has 13 residues. Trimming left V 7 bases short and J 2 bases short, with 14 bases between. CDR3 sequence reads: CASRGDSNYGYTF. The CDR3 nucleotides read TGTGCCTCCCGGGGGGATTCAAACTATGGCTACACCTTC.

The chain uses TRBV5-1 and TRBJ2-3; D unclear. Germline V lookup: CDR1 SGHRS, CDR2 YFSETQ. This CDR3 has 12 residues. V was clipped by 5 bases and J by 2 bases, with 6 bases between them. The CDR3 sequence is CASRTNTDTQYF. DNA for the CDR3: TGCGCCAGCAGGACCAACACAGATACGCAGTATTTT.

V and J are TRBV28 and TRBJ2-7; 15 bases fit TRBD2. Unmatched junction bases numbered 6, after V lost 2 bases and J lost 1 base. CDR3 length: 18 amino acids. Germline CDR1 and CDR2: MDHEN and SYDVKM. The CDR3 spells CASSLAGTSGRTSYEQYF. The DNA for the CDR3 is TGTGCCAGCAGTTTAGCCGGGACTAGCGGGAGGACGTCCTACGAGCAGTACTTC. The whole variable domain, remainder taken from reference TRBV28 and TRBJ2-7, is DVKVTQSSRYLVKRTGEKVFLECVQDMDHENMFWYRQDPGLGLRLIYFSYDVKMKEKGDIPEGYSVSREKKERFSLILESASTNQTSMYLCASSLAGTSGRTSYEQYFGPGTRLTVT.

The chain links TRBV4-2 to TRBJ1-5; D is possibly TRBD1 (5 bases). The V gene lost 0 bases and the J gene lost 6 bases, with 12 bases spanning the gap. Germline CDR1 and CDR2: LGHNA and YNFKEQ. The CDR3 covers 15 residues. Here the CDR3 reads CASSQDEGTGQPQHF. CDR3 bases: TGTGCCAGCAGCCAAGACGAGGGGACGGGTCAGCCCCAGCATTTT.